The 12 T cell receptor beta chains presented below share a single source sample, sequenced in a study of technical replicates of blood from a few donors. The repertoire was sequenced with immunoSEQ multiplex PCR; TCRdb's copy has only in-frame clones and lacks some. This sample has 65,000 to 95,000 clones, with over 90% found just once. Sequencing input: T cells isolated from PBMCs. These receptors were obtained from a human donor in good health.

The DNA for the CDR3 is TGTGCCAGCAGTGAATATGAACAGGGAGACTATAGCAATCAGCCCCAGCATTTT. It is translated as CASSEYEQGDYSNQPQHF. The chain couples TRBV6-1 to TRBJ1-5, with D tentatively TRBD1 (6 bases). Trimming took 2 bases from V and 0 from J, leaving 17 bases between them. The CDR3 totals 18 residues. Germline V gives CDR1 MNHNS, CDR2 SASEGT.

The table lists this clone with a few counts. This chain uses TRBV5-1 with TRBJ1-1, with D unresolved. Trimming removed 4 bases from V and 5 bases from J, with 15 bases in between. Germline V gene data show CDR1 as SGHRS and CDR2 as YFSETQ. The CDR3 extends over 14 amino acids. This CDR3 is CASSAGPGRTEAFF. The CDR3 region has the DNA TGCGCCAGCAGCGCCGGACCGGGGAGAACTGAAGCTTTCTTT.

A single count supports this clone. The genes are TRBV6-6 and TRBJ2-7; 7 bases are a match to TRBD2. CDR1 and CDR2 from the germline V gene are MNHNY and SVGAGI (reference sequence). Trimming took 2 bases from V and 5 from J; bases not matched to a gene: 9. The CDR3 has 15 amino acids. CDR3 bases: TGTGCCAGCAGTTACCCAAGCGGGGATTCCCACGAGCAGTACTTC. It specifies CASSYPSGDSHEQYF.

V is TRBV7-8 and J is TRBJ2-7, with TRBD1 as a possible D gene (5 bases). With 1 base removed from V and 10 bases from J, the gap between germline ends came to 20 bases. The CDR3 has 15 residues. CDR1 and CDR2 from the germline V gene are SGHVS and FQNEAQ. This chain's CDR3 is CASSLDRPPTGYQYF. The CDR3 region has the DNA TGTGCCAGCAGCTTAGATCGTCCTCCTACAGGTTACCAGTACTTC.

The J gene is TRBJ2-7, the V gene TRBV5-8, with D possibly matching TRBD2 (6 bases). Germline V lookup: CDR1 SGHTS, CDR2 YDEGEE. Trimming cost V 2 bases and J 5 bases, with 14 bases left between them. CDR3 length: 14 amino acids. CDR3 amino acids: CASSFHGSMDEQYF. CDR3 bases: TGTGCCAGCAGCTTTCACGGGAGTATGGACGAGCAGTACTTC.

The chain is built from TRBV6-4 and TRBJ2-2; TRBD2 matches at 11 bases. This CDR3 region has 15 residues. V was clipped by 3 bases and J by 5 bases; unmatched bases: 2. Germline values: CDR1 MRHNA, CDR2 SNTAGT. The CDR3 reads CASSELAGVTGELFF. The CDR3 DNA sequence: TGTGCCAGCAGTGAACTAGCGGGAGTTACCGGGGAGCTGTTTTTT.

The rearrangement links TRBV30 to TRBJ2-3; perhaps TRBD1 as D (6 bases). This CDR3 comprises 14 residues. Germline loops: CDR1 GTSNPN, CDR2 SVGIG (reference sequence). V was cut by 0 bases and J by 5 bases, with 12 bases left in between. CDR3 region: CAWSVGGELDTQYF. Here the CDR3 DNA reads TGTGCCTGGAGTGTAGGGGGAGAATTAGATACGCAGTATTTT.

The rearrangement links TRBV19 to TRBJ1-2; weak D call: TRBD1 (6 bases). V lost 5 bases and J lost 5, with 15 bases in between. CDR3 size: 14 residues. The germline V gene has CDR1 LNHDA and CDR2 SQIVND (reference sequence). The CDR3: CASSATGLSYGYTF. CDR3 DNA: TGTGCCAGTAGTGCGACAGGTCTTTCTTATGGCTACACCTTC.

The chain uses TRBV30 and TRBJ1-5, with a tentative D call TRBD1 (5 bases). With 4 bases removed from V and 7 bases from J, the gap between germline ends came to 20 bases. The CDR3 is 15 amino acids. The germline gives CDR1 GTSNPN, CDR2 SVGIG (reference sequence). This CDR3 reads CAWNEYGGVGQPQHF. DNA of the CDR3: TGTGCCTGGAACGAATACGGGGGGGTAGGACAGCCCCAGCATTTT.

V usage is TRBV15 and J usage is TRBJ1-4; TRBD1 agrees at 7 bases. V lost 0 bases and J lost 1; bases outside the gene matches: 11. The length of the CDR3 is 19 residues. Per germline, CDR1 LNHNV and CDR2 YYDKDF (reference sequence). CDR3 region: CATSRDGWDSNKTNEKLFF. Written as DNA, the CDR3 is TGTGCCACCAGCAGAGATGGGTGGGACAGCAACAAAACTAATGAAAAACTGTTTTTT. Filled out from reference TRBV15 and TRBJ1-4, the complete variable domain reads DAMVIQNPRYQVTQFGKPVTLSCSQTLNHNVMYWYQQKSSQAPKLLFHYYDKDFNNEADTPDNFQSRRPNTSFCFLDIRSPGLGDTAMYLCATSRDGWDSNKTNEKLFFGSGTQLSVL.

The DNA for the CDR3 is TGTGCCAGCAGCCAAGATAATAGCGGCCCCTACGAGCAGTACTTC. As protein: CASSQDNSGPYEQYF. This sequence joins TRBV4-2 and TRBJ2-7, with TRBD2 as a possible D gene (6 bases). V was pared by 0 bases and J by 2 bases, with 11 bases between. This CDR3 contains 15 residues. Germline CDR1 is LGHNA and CDR2 is YNFKEQ.

The genes are TRBV25-1 and TRBJ2-1; TRBD2 agrees at 13 bases. Per the germline V gene, CDR1 is MGHDK and CDR2 is SYGVNS. This CDR3 is 14 amino acids long. Trimming cost V 8 bases and J 9 bases; bases outside gene matches: 7. In DNA form, the CDR3 reads TGTGCCAGCGGAGGACTAGCGGGAGTCGTTGAGCAGTTCTTC. Protein product: CASGGLAGVVEQFF.